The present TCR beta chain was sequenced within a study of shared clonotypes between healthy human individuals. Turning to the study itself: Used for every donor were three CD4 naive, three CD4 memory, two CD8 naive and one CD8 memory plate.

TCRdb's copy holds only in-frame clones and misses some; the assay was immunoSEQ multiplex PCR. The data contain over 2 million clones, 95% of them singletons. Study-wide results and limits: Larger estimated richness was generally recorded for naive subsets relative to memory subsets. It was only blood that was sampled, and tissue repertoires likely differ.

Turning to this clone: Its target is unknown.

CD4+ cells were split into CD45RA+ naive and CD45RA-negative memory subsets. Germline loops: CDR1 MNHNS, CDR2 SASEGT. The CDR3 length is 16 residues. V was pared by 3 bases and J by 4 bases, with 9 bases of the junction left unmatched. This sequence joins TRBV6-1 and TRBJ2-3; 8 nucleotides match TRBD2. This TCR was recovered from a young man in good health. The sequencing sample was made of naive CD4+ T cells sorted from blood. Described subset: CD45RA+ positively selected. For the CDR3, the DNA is TGTGCCAGCAGTGATCGCGGCGGGAGGACGGCAGATACGCAGTATTTT. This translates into CASSDRGGRTADTQYF.